Presented here are 6 T cell receptor beta chains from one specimen sequenced in a study of Graves' ophthalmopathy and Graves' hyperthyroidism. CDR3 regions of TCR beta were amplified from RNA transcripts. RT-PCR with HTBI primers came first, then second-round multiplex PCR. From the multiplex PCR reads, TCRdb called clonotypes with MiXCR, one entry per CDR3 protein. The table shows about 400,000 distinct CDR3 sequences, with just over 15% occurring only once. The sample taken for sequencing was peripheral blood. The receptors come from a woman younger than 35 with stable Graves' hyperthyroidism.

This clonotype was seen at least ten times. This sequence joins TRBV5-1 and TRBJ1-1; no clear D gene. Germline CDR1 and CDR2: SGHRS and YFSETQ. The CDR3 is 16 amino acids. V lost 0 bases and J lost 5, with 17 bases in between. The CDR3 loop reads CASSLGALSGETEAFF. In DNA, the CDR3 is TGCGCCAGCAGCTTGGGCGCCCTTTCAGGAGAGACTGAAGCTTTCTTT. The entire variable domain, with the rest obtained from reference TRBV5-1 and TRBJ1-1, is as follows: KAGVTQTPRYLIKTRGQQVTLSCSPISGHRSVSWYQQTPGQGLQFLFEYFSETQRNKGNFPGRFSGRQFSNSRSEMNVSTLELGDSALYLCASSLGALSGETEAFFGQGTRLTVV.

This clonotype was seen more than once but under ten times. The J gene is TRBJ1-2, the V gene TRBV3-1; possible D gene TRBD1, 5 bases. The germline gives CDR1 LGHDT, CDR2 YNNKEL (reference sequence). The V and J ends lost 0 bases and 2 bases respectively, with 19 bases between them. This CDR3 spans 18 amino acids. CDR3 sequence reads: CASSQEGVWLESNYGYTF. The CDR3 coding sequence is TGTGCCAGCAGCCAAGAAGGGGTTTGGTTAGAGTCCAACTATGGCTACACCTTC.

In this sample, this clonotype turned up many times. The V call is TRBV11-1, the J call TRBJ1-2; possible D gene TRBD1, 6 bases. Trimming removed 5 bases at V and 2 bases at J, with 18 bases between. This CDR3 comprises 16 residues. Per the germline V gene, CDR1 is SGHAT and CDR2 is FQDESV (reference sequence). DNA of the CDR3: TGTGCCAGCAGCAGAACACCGGGACAACCGAACTATGGCTACACCTTC. It encodes CASSRTPGQPNYGYTF.

This clonotype occurred many times. V and J are TRBV19 and TRBJ1-2; D remains unclear. The CDR3 loop spans 12 amino acids. Per germline, CDR1 LNHDA and CDR2 SQIVND (reference sequence). V shed 9 bases and J shed 2 bases, with 10 bases lying between them. The CDR3: CARTRGNYGYTF. DNA for the CDR3: TGTGCCAGGACCAGAGGGAACTATGGCTACACCTTC.

There are many counts of this clonotype. J is TRBJ1-1 and V is TRBV18; D gene uncertain. V was cut by 0 bases and J by 1 base, with 3 bases left in between. CDR3 length equals 13 residues. CDR1 and CDR2 (germline): KGHSH, LQKENI. The CDR3 spells CASSPPENTEAFF. CDR3 nucleotides: TGTGCCAGCTCACCACCGGAGAACACTGAAGCTTTCTTT.

This clonotype showed up many times. The chain combines TRBV29-1 with TRBJ2-7, with 8 bases aligning to TRBD1. Trimming at V came to 2 bases and at J to 0 bases, leaving 6 bases not matched to a gene. The CDR3 sequence is 15 residues long. Germline CDR1 is SQVTM and CDR2 is ANQGSEA. The CDR3, as DNA: TGCAGCGTTGAAAGGGGACAGGCGAACTCCTACGAGCAGTACTTC. It yields the protein CSVERGQANSYEQYF.